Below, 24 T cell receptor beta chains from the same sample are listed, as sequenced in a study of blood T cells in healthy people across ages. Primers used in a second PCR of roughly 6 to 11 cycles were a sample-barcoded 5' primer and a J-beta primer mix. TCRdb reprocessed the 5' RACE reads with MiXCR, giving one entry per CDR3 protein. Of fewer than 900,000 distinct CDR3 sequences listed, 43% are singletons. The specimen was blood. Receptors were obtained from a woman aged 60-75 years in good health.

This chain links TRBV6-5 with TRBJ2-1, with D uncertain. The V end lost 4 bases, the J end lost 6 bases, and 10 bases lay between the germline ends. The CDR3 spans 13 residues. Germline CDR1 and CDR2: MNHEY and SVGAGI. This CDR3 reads CASSCTYGNEQFF. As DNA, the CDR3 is TGTGCCAGCAGTTGCACCTACGGCAATGAGCAGTTCTTC.

For the CDR3, the DNA is TGTGCCAGCAGCCGCGTAACCGGGGGAGTGAATGAGCAGTTCTTC. Its translation: CASSRVTGGVNEQFF. The chain carries TRBV7-2 and TRBJ2-1; tentative D call: TRBD2 (6 bases). Trimming took off 5 bases at V and 7 bases at J, with 18 bases between the two ends. This CDR3 spans 15 amino acids. Per the germline V gene, CDR1 is SGHTA and CDR2 is FQGNSA.

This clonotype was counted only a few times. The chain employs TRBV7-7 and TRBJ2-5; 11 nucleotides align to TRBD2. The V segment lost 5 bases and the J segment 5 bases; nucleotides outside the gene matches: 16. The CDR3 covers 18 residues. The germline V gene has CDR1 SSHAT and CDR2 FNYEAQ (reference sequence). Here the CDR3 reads CASSAGTSGEAGFETQYF. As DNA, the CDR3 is TGTGCCAGCAGCGCCGGGACTAGCGGAGAGGCAGGGTTCGAGACCCAGTACTTC. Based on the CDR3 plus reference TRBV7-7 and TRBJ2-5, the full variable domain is GAGVSQSPRYKVTKRGQDVTLRCDPISSHATLYWYQQALGQGPEFLTYFNYEAQPDKSGLPSDRFSAERPEGSISTLTIQRTEQRDSAMYRCASSAGTSGEAGFETQYFGPGTRLLVL.

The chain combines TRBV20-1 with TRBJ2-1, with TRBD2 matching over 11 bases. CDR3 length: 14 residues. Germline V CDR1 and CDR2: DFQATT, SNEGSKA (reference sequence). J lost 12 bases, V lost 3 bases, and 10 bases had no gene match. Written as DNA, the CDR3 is TGCAGTGCTAGCCTGACTAGCGGGGCCAAAGGGCAGTTCTTC. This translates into CSASLTSGAKGQFF.

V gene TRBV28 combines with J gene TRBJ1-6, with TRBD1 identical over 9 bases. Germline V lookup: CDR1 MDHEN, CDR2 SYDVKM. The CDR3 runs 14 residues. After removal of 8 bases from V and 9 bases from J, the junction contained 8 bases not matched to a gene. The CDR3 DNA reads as TGTGCCAGCCTCCGGGACAGGGACGCTTCACCCCTCCACTTT. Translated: CASLRDRDASPLHF.

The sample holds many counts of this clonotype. The CDR3 loop is CASSPGFGGGPLNEQFF. Here the CDR3 DNA reads TGCGCCAGCAGCCCGGGCTTTGGGGGAGGGCCTCTGAATGAGCAGTTCTTC. The chain has TRBV5-1 and TRBJ2-1, with 7 positions matching TRBD2. The CDR3 consists of 17 residues. In germline, CDR1 is SGHRS, CDR2 YFSETQ. Trimming cost V 4 bases and J 7 bases; bases outside gene matches: 17.

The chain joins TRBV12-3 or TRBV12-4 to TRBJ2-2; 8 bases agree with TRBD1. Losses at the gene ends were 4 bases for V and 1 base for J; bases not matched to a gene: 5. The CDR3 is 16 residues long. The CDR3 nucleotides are TGTGCCAGCAGTTCGGACAGGGAAAGGAACACCGGGGAGCTGTTTTTT. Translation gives CASSSDRERNTGELFF.

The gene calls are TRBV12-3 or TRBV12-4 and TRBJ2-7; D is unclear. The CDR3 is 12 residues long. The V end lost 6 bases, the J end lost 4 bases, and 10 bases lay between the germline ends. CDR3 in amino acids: CASRSFNYEQYF. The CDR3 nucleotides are TGTGCCAGCAGGAGTTTTAATTACGAGCAGTACTTC.

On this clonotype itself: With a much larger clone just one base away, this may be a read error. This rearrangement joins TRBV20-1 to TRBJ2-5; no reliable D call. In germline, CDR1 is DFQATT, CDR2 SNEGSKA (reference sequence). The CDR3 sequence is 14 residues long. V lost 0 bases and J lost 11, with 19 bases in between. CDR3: CSAREAKPYNEQYF. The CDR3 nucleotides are TGCAGTGCTAGAGAGGCTAAACCCTACAATGAGCAGTACTTC.

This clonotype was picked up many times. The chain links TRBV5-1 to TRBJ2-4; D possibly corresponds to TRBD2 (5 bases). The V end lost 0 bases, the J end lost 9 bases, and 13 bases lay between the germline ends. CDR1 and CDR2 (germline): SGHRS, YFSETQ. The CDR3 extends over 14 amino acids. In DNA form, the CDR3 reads TGCGCCAGCAGCTTGGAGGCCGGGAAGGGCATTCAGTACTTC. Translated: CASSLEAGKGIQYF.

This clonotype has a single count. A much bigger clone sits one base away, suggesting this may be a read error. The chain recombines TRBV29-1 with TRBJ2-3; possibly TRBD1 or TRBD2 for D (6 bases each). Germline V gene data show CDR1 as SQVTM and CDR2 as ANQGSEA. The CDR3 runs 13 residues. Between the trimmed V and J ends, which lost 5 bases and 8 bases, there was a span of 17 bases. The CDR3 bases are TGCAGCGTTCCAAGCGACGAGGGGGGTACGCAGTATTTT. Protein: CSVPSDEGGTQYF.

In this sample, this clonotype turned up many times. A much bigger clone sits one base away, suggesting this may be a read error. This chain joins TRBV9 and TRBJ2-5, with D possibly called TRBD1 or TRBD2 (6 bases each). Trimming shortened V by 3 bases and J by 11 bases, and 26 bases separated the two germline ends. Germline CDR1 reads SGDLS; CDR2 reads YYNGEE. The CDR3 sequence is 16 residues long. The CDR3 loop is CASSAEGGEGRNEQYF. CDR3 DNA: TGTGCCAGCAGCGCAGAAGGGGGAGAGGGGAGGAATGAGCAGTACTTC.

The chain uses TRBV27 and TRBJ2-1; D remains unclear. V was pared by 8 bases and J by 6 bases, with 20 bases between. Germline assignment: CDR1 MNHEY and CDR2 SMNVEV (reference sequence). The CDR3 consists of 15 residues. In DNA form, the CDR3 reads TGTGCCAGCTCAAATGCCCCGGGTTGGGGCAATGAGCAGTTCTTC. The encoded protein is CASSNAPGWGNEQFF.

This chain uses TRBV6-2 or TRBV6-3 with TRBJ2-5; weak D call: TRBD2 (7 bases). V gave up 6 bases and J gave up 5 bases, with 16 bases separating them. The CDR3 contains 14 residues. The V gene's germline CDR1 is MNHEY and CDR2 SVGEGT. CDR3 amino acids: CASSRNGGQETQYF. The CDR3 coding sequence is TGTGCCAGCAGCCGAAACGGGGGGCAGGAGACCCAGTACTTC.

CDR3: CASSVPRARDEQYF. CDR3 sequence (DNA): TGTGCCAGCAGCGTGCCAAGGGCCCGGGACGAGCAGTACTTC. The gene calls are TRBV9 and TRBJ2-7; D remains ambiguous. Germline assignment: CDR1 SGDLS and CDR2 YYNGEE. Trimming stripped 2 bases from V and 5 bases from J, with 14 bases between. The length of the CDR3 is 14 residues.

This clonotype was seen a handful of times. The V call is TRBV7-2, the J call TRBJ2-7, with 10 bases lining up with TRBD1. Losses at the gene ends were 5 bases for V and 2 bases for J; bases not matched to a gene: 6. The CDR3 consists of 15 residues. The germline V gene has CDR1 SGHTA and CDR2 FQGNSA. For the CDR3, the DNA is TGTGCCAGCAGCCAGGGGGACAGGGGCACCTACGAGCAGTACTTC. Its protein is CASSQGDRGTYEQYF. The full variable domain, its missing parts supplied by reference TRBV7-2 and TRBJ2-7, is GAGVSQSPSNKVTEKGKDVELRCDPISGHTALYWYRQSLGQGLEFLIYFQGNSAPDKSGLPSDRFSAERTGGSVSTLTIQRTQQEDSAVYLCASSQGDRGTYEQYFGPGTRLTVT.

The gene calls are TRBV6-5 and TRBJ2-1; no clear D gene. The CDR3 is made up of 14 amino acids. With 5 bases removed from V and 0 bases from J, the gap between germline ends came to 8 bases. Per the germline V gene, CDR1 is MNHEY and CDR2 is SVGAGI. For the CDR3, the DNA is TGTGCCAGCAGTATCTTGGACTCCTACAATGAGCAGTTCTTC. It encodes CASSILDSYNEQFF.

CDR3 sequence: CSALLPGYEQYF. The CDR3 DNA sequence: TGCAGTGCCCTCCTCCCGGGTTACGAGCAGTACTTC. J is TRBJ2-7 and V is TRBV20-1, with no clear D. This CDR3 contains 12 residues. From germline, CDR1 is DFQATT and CDR2 SNEGSKA (reference sequence). Trimming took off 6 bases at V and 4 bases at J, with 13 bases between the two ends.

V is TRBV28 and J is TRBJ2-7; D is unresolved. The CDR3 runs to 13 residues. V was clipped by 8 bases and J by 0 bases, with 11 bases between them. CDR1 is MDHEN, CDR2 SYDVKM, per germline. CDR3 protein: CASPSLDSYEQYF. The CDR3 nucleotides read TGTGCCAGCCCCTCACTGGACTCCTACGAGCAGTACTTC.

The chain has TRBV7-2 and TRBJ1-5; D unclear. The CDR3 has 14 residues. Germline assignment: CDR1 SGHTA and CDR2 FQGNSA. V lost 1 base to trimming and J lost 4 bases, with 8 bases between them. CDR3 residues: CASSLVGWNQPQHF. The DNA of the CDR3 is TGTGCCAGCAGCTTAGTAGGTTGGAATCAGCCCCAGCATTTT.

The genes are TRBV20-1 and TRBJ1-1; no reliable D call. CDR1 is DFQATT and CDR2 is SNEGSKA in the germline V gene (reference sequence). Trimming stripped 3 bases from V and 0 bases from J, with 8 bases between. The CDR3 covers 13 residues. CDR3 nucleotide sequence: TGCAGTGCTAGCCGAGTTCTGAACACTGAAGCTTTCTTT. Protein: CSASRVLNTEAFF.

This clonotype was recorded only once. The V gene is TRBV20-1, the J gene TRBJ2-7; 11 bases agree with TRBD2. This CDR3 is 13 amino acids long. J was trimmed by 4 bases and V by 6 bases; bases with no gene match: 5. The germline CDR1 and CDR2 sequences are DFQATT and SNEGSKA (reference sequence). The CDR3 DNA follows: TGCAGTGCGGATACTAGCGGGGGATACGAGCAGTACTTC. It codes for CSADTSGGYEQYF.

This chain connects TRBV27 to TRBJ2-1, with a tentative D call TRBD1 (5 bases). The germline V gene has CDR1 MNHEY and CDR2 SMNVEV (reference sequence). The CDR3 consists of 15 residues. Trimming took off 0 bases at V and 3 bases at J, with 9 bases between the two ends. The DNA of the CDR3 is TGTGCCAGCAGTTTATCGTGGGGCAGCTACAATGAGCAGTTCTTC. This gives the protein CASSLSWGSYNEQFF.

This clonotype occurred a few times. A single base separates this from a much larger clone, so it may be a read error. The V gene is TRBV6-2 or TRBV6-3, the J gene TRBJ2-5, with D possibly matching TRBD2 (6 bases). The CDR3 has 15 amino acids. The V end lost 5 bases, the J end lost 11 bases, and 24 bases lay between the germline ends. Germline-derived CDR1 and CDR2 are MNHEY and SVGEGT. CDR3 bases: TGTGCCAGCAGTAGGCGGGACTCCCCTTTGAGTGAGCAGTACTTC. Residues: CASSRRDSPLSEQYF.